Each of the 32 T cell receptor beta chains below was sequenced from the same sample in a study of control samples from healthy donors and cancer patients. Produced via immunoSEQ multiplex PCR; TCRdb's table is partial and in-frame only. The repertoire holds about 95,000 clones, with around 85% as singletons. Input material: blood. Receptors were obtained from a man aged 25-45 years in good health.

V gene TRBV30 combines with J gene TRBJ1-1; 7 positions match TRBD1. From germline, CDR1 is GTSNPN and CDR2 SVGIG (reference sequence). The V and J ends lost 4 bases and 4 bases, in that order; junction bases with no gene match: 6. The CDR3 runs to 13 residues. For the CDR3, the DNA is TGTGCCTGGAAAAATGCAGGGGGCACTGAAGCTTTCTTT. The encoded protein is CAWKNAGGTEAFF.

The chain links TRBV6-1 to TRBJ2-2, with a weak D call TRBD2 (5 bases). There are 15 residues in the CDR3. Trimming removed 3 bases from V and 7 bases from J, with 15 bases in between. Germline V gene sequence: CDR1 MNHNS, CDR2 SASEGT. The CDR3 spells CASSERAPLFGELFF. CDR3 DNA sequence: TGTGCCAGCAGTGAGAGGGCCCCCCTATTCGGGGAGCTGTTTTTT.

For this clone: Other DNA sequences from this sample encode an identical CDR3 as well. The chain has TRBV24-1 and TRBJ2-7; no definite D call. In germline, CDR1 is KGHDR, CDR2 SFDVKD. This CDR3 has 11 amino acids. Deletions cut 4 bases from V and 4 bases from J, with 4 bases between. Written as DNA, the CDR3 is TGTGCCACCAGTGAAGGTTACGAGCAGTACTTC. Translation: CATSEGYEQYF.

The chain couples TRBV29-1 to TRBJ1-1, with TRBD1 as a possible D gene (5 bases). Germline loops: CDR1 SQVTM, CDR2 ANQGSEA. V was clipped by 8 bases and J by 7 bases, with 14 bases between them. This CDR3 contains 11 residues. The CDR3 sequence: CSFIAGYEAFF. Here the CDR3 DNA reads TGCAGCTTTATTGCAGGGTATGAAGCTTTCTTT.

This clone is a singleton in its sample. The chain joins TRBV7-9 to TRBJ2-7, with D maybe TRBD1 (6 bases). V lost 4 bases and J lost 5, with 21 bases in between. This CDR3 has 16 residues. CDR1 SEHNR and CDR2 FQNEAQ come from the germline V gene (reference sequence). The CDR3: CASSSGPGRTAHEQYF. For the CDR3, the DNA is TGTGCCAGCAGCTCAGGTCCGGGACGGACAGCCCACGAGCAGTACTTC.

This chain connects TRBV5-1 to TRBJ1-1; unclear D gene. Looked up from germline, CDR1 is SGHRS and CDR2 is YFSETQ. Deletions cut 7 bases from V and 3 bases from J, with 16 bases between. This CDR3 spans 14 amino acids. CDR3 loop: CASARQGFDTEAFF. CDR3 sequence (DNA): TGCGCCAGCGCCCGACAAGGGTTTGACACTGAAGCTTTCTTT.

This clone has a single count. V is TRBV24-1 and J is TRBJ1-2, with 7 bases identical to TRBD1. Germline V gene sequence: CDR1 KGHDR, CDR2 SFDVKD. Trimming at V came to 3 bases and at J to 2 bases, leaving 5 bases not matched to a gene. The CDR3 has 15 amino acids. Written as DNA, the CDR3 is TGTGCCACCAGTGATCCCGGGACAGCAAACTATGGCTACACCTTC. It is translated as CATSDPGTANYGYTF.

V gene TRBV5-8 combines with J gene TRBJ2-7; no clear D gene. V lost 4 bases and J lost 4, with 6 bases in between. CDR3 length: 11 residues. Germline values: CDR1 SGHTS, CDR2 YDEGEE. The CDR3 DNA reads TGTGCCAGCAGCCTGTTTTACGAGCAGTACTTC. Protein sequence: CASSLFYEQYF.

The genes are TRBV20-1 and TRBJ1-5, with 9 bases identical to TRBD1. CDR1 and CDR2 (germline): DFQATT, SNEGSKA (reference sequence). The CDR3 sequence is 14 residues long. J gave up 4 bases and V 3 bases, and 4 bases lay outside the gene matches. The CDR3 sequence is CSASSGTGNQPQHF. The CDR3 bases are TGCAGTGCTAGTTCCGGGACAGGGAATCAGCCCCAGCATTTT.

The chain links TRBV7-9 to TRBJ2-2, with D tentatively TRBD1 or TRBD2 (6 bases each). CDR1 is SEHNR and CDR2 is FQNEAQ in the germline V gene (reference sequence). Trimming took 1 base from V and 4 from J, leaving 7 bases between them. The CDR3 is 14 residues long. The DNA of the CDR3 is TGTGCCAGCAGCTTAGAGGGGGGCACCGGGGAGCTGTTTTTT. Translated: CASSLEGGTGELFF.

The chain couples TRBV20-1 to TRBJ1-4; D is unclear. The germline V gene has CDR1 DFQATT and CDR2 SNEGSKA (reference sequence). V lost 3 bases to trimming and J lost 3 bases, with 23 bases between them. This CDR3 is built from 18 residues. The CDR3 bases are TGCAGTGCTAGTGAGCCCGGTGGAGGAGATCAATCTAATGAAAAACTGTTTTTT. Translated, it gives CSASEPGGGDQSNEKLFF.

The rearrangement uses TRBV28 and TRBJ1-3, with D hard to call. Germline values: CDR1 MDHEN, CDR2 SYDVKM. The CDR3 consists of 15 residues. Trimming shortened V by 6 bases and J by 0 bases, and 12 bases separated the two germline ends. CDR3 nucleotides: TGTGCCAGCAGCCTAAGACCGGTCTCTGGAAACACCATATATTTT. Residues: CASSLRPVSGNTIYF.

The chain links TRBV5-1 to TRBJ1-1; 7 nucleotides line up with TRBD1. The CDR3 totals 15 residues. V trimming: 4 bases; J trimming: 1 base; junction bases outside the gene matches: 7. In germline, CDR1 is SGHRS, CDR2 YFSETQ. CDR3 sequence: CASSPTTGTNTEAFF. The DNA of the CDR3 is TGCGCCAGCAGCCCGACGACAGGGACGAACACTGAAGCTTTCTTT.

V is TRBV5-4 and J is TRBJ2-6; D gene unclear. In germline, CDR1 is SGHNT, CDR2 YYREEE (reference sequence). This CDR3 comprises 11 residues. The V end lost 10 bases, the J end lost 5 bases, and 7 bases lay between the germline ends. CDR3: CAPRRANVLTF. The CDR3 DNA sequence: TGTGCCCCCAGACGGGCCAACGTCCTGACTTTC. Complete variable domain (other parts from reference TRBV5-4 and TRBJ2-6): ETGVTQSPTHLIKTRGQQVTLRCSSQSGHNTVSWYQQALGQGPQFIFQYYREEENGRGNFPPRFSGLQFPNYSSELNVNALELDDSALYLCAPRRANVLTFGAGSRLTVL.

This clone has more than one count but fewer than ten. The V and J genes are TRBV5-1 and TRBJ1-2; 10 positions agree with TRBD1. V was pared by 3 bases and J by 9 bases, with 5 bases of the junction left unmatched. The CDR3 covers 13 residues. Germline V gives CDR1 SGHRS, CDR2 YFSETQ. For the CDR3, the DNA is TGCGCCAGCAGCTCGGGACAGGGGTTGAGCTACACCTTC. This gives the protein CASSSGQGLSYTF.

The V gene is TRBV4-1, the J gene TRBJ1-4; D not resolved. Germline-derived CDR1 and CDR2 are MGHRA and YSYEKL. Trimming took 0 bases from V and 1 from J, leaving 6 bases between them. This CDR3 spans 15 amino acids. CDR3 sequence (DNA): TGCGCCAGCAGCCAAGATGGCCGAACTAATGAAAAACTGTTTTTT. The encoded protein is CASSQDGRTNEKLFF.

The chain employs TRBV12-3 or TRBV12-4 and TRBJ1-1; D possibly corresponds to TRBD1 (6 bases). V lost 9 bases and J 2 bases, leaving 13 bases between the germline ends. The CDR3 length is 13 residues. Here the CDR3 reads CASGSGANTEAFF. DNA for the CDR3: TGTGCCAGTGGGTCGGGGGCTAACACTGAAGCTTTCTTT.

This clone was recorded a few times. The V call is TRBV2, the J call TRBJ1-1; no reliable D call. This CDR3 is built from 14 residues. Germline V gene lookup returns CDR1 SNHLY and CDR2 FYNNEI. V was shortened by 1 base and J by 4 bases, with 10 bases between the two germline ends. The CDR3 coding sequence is TGTGCCAGCAGTGAAGGGGGTCCGGGCACTGAAGCTTTCTTT. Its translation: CASSEGGPGTEAFF. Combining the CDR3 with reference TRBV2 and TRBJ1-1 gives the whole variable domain EPEVTQTPSHQVTQMGQEVILRCVPISNHLYFYWYRQILGQKVEFLVSFYNNEISEKSEIFDDQFSVERPDGSNFTLKIRSTKLEDSAMYFCASSEGGPGTEAFFGQGTRLTVV.

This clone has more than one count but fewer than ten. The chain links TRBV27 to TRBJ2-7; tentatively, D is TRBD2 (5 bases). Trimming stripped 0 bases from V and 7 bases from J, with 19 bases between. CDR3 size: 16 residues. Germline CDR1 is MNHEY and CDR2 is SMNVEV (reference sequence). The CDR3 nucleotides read TGTGCCAGCAGTTTATCTGGCGGGCTGAGGAAGCGGGAGCAGTACTTC. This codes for CASSLSGGLRKREQYF.

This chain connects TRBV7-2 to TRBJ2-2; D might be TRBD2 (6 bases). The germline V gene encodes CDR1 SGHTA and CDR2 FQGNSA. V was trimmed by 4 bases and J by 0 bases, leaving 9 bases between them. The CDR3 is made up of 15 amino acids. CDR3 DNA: TGTGCCAGCAGCTCGGGACTCCCGAACACCGGGGAGCTGTTTTTT. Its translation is CASSSGLPNTGELFF.

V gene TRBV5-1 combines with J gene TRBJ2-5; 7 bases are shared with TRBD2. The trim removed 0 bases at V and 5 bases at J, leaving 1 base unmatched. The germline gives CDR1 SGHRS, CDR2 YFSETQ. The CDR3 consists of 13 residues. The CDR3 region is CASSLDGGETQYF. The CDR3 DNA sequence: TGCGCCAGCAGCTTGGACGGGGGGGAGACCCAGTACTTC.

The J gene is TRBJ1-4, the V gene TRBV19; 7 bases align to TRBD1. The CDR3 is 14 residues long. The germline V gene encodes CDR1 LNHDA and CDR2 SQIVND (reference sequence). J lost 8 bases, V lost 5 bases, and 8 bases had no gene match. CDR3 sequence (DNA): TGTGCCAGTAGTGTACAGGGGCGTACGGAAAAACTGTTTTTT. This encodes CASSVQGRTEKLFF.

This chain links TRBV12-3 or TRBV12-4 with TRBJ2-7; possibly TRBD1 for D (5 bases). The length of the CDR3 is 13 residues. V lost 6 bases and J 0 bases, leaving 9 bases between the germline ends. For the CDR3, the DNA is TGTGCCAGCAGGCTGGACATCTCCTACGAGCAGTACTTC. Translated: CASRLDISYEQYF.

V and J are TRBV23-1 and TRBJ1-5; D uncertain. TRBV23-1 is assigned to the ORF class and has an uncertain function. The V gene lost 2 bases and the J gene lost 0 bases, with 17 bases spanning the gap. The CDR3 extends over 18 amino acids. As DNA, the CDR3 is TGCGCCAGCAGTCAAAAGCCAGACGATAAACTTAGCAATCAGCCCCAGCATTTT. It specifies CASSQKPDDKLSNQPQHF.

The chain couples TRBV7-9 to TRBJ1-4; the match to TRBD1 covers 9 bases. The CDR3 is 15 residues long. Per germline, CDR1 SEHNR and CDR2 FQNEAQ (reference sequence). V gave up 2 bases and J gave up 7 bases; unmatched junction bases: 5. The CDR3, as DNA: TGTGCCAGCAGCTTACCGACGACAGGGGGTGAAAAACTGTTTTTT. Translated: CASSLPTTGGEKLFF. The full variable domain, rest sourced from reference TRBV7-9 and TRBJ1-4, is DTGVSQNPRHKITKRGQNVTFRCDPISEHNRLYWYRQTLGQGPEFLTYFQNEAQLEKSRLLSDRFSAERPKGSFSTLEIQRTEQGDSAMYLCASSLPTTGGEKLFFGSGTQLSVL.

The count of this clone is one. The CDR3, as DNA: TGTGCCAGCAGCTTGGGGGAGAAAGCTAACTATGGCTACACCTTC. This sequence encodes CASSLGEKANYGYTF. V is TRBV5-8 and J is TRBJ1-2; D is uncertain. Trimming removed 0 bases from V and 0 bases from J, with 9 bases in between. The CDR3 has 15 amino acids. CDR1 is SGHTS and CDR2 is YDEGEE in the germline V gene.

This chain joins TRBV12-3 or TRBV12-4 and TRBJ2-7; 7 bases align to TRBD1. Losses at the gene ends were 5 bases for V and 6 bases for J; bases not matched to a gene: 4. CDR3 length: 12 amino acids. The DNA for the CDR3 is TGTGCCAGCAGTGACAGGGTTGGCGAGCAGTACTTC. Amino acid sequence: CASSDRVGEQYF.

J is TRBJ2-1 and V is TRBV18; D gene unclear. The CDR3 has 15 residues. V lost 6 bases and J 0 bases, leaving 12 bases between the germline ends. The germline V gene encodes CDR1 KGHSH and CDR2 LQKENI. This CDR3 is CASSGSAFSYNEQFF. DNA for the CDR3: TGTGCCAGCTCCGGATCTGCGTTCTCCTACAATGAGCAGTTCTTC. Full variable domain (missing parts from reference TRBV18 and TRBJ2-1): NAGVMQNPRHLVRRRGQEARLRCSPMKGHSHVYWYRQLPEEGLKFMVYLQKENIIDESGMPKERFSAEFPKEGPSILRIQQVVRGDSAAYFCASSGSAFSYNEQFFGPGTRLTVL.

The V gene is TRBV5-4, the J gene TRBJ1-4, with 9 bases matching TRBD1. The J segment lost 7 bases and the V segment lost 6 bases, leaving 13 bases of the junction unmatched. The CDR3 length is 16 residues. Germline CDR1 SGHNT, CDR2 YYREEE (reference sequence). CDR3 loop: CASTERRGQGSEKLFF. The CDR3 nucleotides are TGTGCCAGCACCGAGCGCCGAGGACAGGGGAGTGAAAAACTGTTTTTT.

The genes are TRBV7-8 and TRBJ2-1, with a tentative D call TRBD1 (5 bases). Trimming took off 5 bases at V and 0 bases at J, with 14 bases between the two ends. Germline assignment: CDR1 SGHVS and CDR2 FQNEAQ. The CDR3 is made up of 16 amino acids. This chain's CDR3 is CASSPQGSGSYNEQFF. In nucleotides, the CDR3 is TGTGCCAGCAGCCCGCAGGGATCCGGCTCCTACAATGAGCAGTTCTTC.

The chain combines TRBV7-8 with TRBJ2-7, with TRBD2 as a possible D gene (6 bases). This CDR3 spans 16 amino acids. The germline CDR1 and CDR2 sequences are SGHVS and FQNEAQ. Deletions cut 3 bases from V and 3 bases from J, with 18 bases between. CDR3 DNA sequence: TGTGCCAGCAGCTTGGGGGGTTTATCCGGCCGCTACGAGCAGTACTTC. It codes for CASSLGGLSGRYEQYF.

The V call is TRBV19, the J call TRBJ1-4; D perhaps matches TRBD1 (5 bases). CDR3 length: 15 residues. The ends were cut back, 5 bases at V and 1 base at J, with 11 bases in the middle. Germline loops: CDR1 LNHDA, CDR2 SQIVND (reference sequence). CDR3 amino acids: CASSPLGGTNEKLFF. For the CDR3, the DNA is TGTGCCAGTAGTCCACTCGGGGGAACTAATGAAAAACTGTTTTTT.